This is a list of T cell receptor beta chains from one sample in a study of T cells in Graves' hyperthyroidism and ophthalmopathy. MiXCR was run by TCRdb on the multiplex PCR reads, yielding one entry per CDR3 protein. The data contain 96,000 or so distinct CDR3 sequences, roughly 56% of them seen just once; the ten biggest clones take up roughly a quarter. Sequenced sample: blood. The receptors derive from a woman aged 40-49 years with Graves' hyperthyroidism. Both conserved end residues are part of each CDR3. D genes are given only for firm matches. The size of a clone is reported for some rows only, either as once, few or many, or as a class for expanded clones.

>TRBV19|TRBD1|-|TRBJ1-2
CASSPAGTGDGYTF
TGTGCCAGCAGTCCCGCCGGTACAGGGGATGGCTACACCTTC
>TRBV20-1|-|many|TRBJ1-2
CSARPWRGHTF
TGCAGTGCTAGACCCTGGAGGGGTCACACCTTC
>TRBV28|-|many|TRBJ1-6
CASSNPYNSPLHF
TGTGCCAGCAGTAATCCCTATAATTCACCCCTCCACTTT
>TRBV7-8|-|many|TRBJ2-2
CASSLAGGLVLFF
TGTGCCAGCAGCTTAGCTGGAGGCTTGGTGCTGTTTTTT
>TRBV7-7|TRBD2|-|TRBJ2-7
CASSHGPAGGPRYEQYF
TGTGCCAGCAGCCACGGTCCGGCGGGAGGGCCCCGGTACGAGCAGTACTTC
>TRBV2|-|-|TRBJ1-1
CASSPNLPWENTEAFF
TGTGCCAGCTCACCCAATCTTCCATGGGAGAACACTGAAGCTTTCTTT
>TRBV9|-|few|TRBJ2-7
CASSLQGYEQYF
TGTGCCAGCAGTTTACAGGGCTACGAGCAGTACTTC
>TRBV7-9|-|once|TRBJ2-7
CASTLRLGSYEQYF
TGTGCCAGCACCCTCCGCCTCGGGTCCTACGAGCAGTACTTC
>TRBV12-3/TRBV12-4|TRBD2|many|TRBJ2-2
CASSFNLAGNTGELFF
TGTGCCAGCAGTTTTAACCTAGCGGGGAACACCGGGGAGCTGTTTTTT
>TRBV11-2|TRBD2|-|TRBJ2-5
CASTKGRERGQETQYF
TGTGCCAGCACCAAAGGGCGGGAGCGGGGTCAAGAGACCCAGTACTTC
>TRBV27|-|many|TRBJ1-2
CAVQQPGVYGYTF
TGTGCCGTACAACAGCCGGGAGTCTATGGCTACACCTTC
>TRBV24-1|-|few|TRBJ1-3
CATSKTGGSTIYF
TGTGCCACCAGTAAGACAGGAGGCTCCACCATATATTTT
>TRBV7-8|-|-|TRBJ2-7
CASSLGGGERNYEQYF
TGTGCCAGCAGCTTAGGGGGCGGGGAGAGAAACTACGAGCAGTACTTC
>TRBV29-1|TRBD2|-|TRBJ2-5
CSVPGGTSGTETQYF
TGCAGCGTCCCTGGGGGGACTAGCGGGACGGAGACCCAGTACTTC
>TRBV15|-|-|TRBJ1-4
CATGAQGGEKLFF
TGTGCCACCGGCGCACAGGGTGGGGAAAAACTGTTTTTT
>TRBV29-1|-|many|TRBJ2-5
CSALDREQTQYF
TGCAGCGCCTTGGACAGAGAGCAGACCCAGTACTTC
>TRBV15|-|-|TRBJ2-5
CATSGALETQYF
TGTGCCACCAGCGGAGCCCTGGAGACCCAGTACTTC
>TRBV3-1|TRBD1|many|TRBJ1-1
CASSQDRALTEAFF
TGTGCCAGCAGCCAGGACAGGGCTCTCACTGAAGCTTTCTTT
>TRBV9|-|-|TRBJ1-1
CASSVSPGRDTEAFF
TGTGCCAGCAGCGTATCCCCTGGCAGGGACACTGAAGCTTTCTTT
>TRBV2|TRBD1|-|TRBJ1-5
CASSRTGCCGNQPQHF
TGTGCCAGCTCCCGGACAGGCTGCTGTGGCAATCAGCCCCAGCATTTT
>TRBV19|-|-|TRBJ2-1
CASSVGTANYEQFF
TGTGCCAGTAGTGTCGGAACAGCTAACTATGAGCAGTTCTTC
>TRBV7-2|TRBD1|-|TRBJ1-2
CASSLEGTDPYGYTF
TGTGCCAGCAGCTTAGAGGGGACAGATCCTTATGGCTACACCTTC
>TRBV7-9|-|many|TRBJ1-4
CASSPVANEKLFF
TGTGCCAGCAGCCCTGTCGCTAATGAAAAACTGTTTTTT
>TRBV6-2/TRBV6-3|-|-|TRBJ2-7
CACSLLQGIYEQCF
TGTGCCTGCAGTTTACTCCAGGGCATATACGAGCAGTGCTTC
>TRBV28|-|-|TRBJ2-7
CASNTRASYEQYF
TGTGCCAGCAATACACGGGCCTCCTACGAGCAGTACTTC
>TRBV20-1|-|many|TRBJ1-5
CSARGMGREDQPQHF
TGCAGTGCTAGAGGGATGGGGCGCGAGGATCAGCCCCAGCATTTT